The 27 T cell receptor beta chains below come from one sample, sequenced in a study of T-cell reconstitution after alpha-beta-depleted transplantation in children. It was with unique molecular identifiers that the TCRbeta library was prepared. MiXCR, run by TCRdb on the PCR reads, gives a single entry per CDR3 protein. Of some 200,000 distinct CDR3 sequences detected, around 9.2% appear once; the ten largest clones hold less than 40%. Source: PBMCs, mostly from graft donor cells, taken 360 days after TCRalphabeta/CD19-depleted stem cell transplant. The receptor set was obtained from a male patient between 2 and 9 years old who had a stem cell transplant for acute myeloid leukemia, so the T cells may come from the graft donor.

Only a few counts were recorded for this clonotype. The rearrangement links TRBV24-1 to TRBJ2-5, with 11 nucleotides matching TRBD1. Germline CDR1 and CDR2: KGHDR and SFDVKD. This CDR3 region has 15 residues. V shed 4 bases and J 4 bases; nucleotides not matched to a gene: 4. The chain's CDR3 is CATSDPGQGAETQYF. The CDR3 bases are TGTGCCACCAGTGACCCCGGACAGGGGGCAGAGACCCAGTACTTC.

The rearrangement joins TRBV25-1 to TRBJ2-3; D tentatively reads TRBD1 or TRBD2 (5 bases each). Germline CDR1 MGHDK, CDR2 SYGVNS. V was clipped by 1 base and J by 0 bases, with 11 bases between them. This CDR3 has 16 residues. CDR3 nucleotide sequence: TGTGCCAGCAGTGAATTTCGGGGCCCTAGCACAGATACGCAGTATTTT. It translates to CASSEFRGPSTDTQYF.

This clonotype showed up just a few times. The chain carries TRBV12-3 or TRBV12-4 and TRBJ2-7, with D uncertain. The CDR3 has 13 amino acids. V was trimmed by 4 bases and J by 3 bases, leaving 10 bases between them. The CDR3 region is CASSSGLIYEQYV. The CDR3 DNA reads TGTGCCAGCAGTTCCGGGCTGATCTACGAGCAGTACGTC.

This clonotype came up a few times. The chain links TRBV5-1 to TRBJ2-1; D is undetermined. The CDR3 covers 14 residues. Trimming left V 0 bases short and J 7 bases short, with 11 bases between. Germline V gene sequence: CDR1 SGHRS, CDR2 YFSETQ. The DNA for the CDR3 is TGCGCCAGCAGCTTGGCCGAGCGTCGGAATGAGCAGTTCTTC. As protein: CASSLAERRNEQFF.

Many counts were recorded for this clonotype. This chain uses TRBV29-1 with TRBJ2-7; possibly TRBD2 for D (5 bases). The germline CDR1 and CDR2 sequences are SQVTM and ANQGSEA. The ends were cut back, 4 bases at V and 7 bases at J, with 17 bases in the middle. The CDR3 consists of 13 residues. The CDR3: CSVGQPSRGEQYF. The CDR3 nucleotides are TGCAGCGTTGGGCAGCCCAGTCGGGGAGAGCAGTACTTC.

The sample holds many counts of this clonotype. This sequence joins TRBV19 and TRBJ2-1, with 7 bases fitting TRBD2. This CDR3 has 15 residues. Looked up from germline, CDR1 is LNHDA and CDR2 is SQIVND (reference sequence). Unmatched junction bases numbered 5, after V lost 1 base and J lost 5 bases. The CDR3, as DNA: TGTGCCAGTAGTATAGGTCTAGCGGTTCACAATGAGCAGTTCTTC. This encodes CASSIGLAVHNEQFF.

This clonotype was counted ten times or more. V gene TRBV2 combines with J gene TRBJ2-7, with 12 bases lining up with TRBD2. With 2 bases clipped from V and 6 bases from J, the junction kept 11 bases outside the gene matches. The CDR3 sequence is 17 residues long. Looked up from germline, CDR1 is SNHLY and CDR2 is FYNNEI. The CDR3 is CASSEISPSGGAREQYV. The CDR3 DNA sequence: TGTGCCAGCAGTGAAATTAGTCCTAGCGGGGGGGCGCGCGAGCAGTACGTC.

The V gene is TRBV30, the J gene TRBJ2-1; D remains ambiguous. V lost 0 bases, J lost 9 bases, and 6 bases lay in between. CDR1 is GTSNPN, CDR2 SVGIG, per germline (reference sequence). The CDR3 contains 11 residues. The CDR3 nucleotides are TGTGCCTGGAGTGTCGGTGGTGAGCAGTTCTTC. Its translation is CAWSVGGEQFF.

This clonotype has more than one count but fewer than ten. The chain uses TRBV5-1 and TRBJ1-6; the match to TRBD1 covers 10 bases. J was trimmed by 4 bases and V by 5 bases; bases with no gene match: 3. Germline V lookup: CDR1 SGHRS, CDR2 YFSETQ. The CDR3 is 15 residues long. The DNA of the CDR3 is TGCGCCAGCAGACTGGACAGGGGGTATAATTCACCCCTCCACTTT. It translates to CASRLDRGYNSPLHF.

In its sample, this clonotype was seen many times. This chain uses TRBV5-1 with TRBJ1-1; 8 positions match TRBD1. Germline trimming cut 1 base from V and 4 bases from J; bases unmatched to any gene: 9. This CDR3 comprises 16 residues. Germline CDR1 SGHRS, CDR2 YFSETQ. CDR3 bases: TGCGCCAGCAGCTTGCTCAAGGACAGGGAAGGCACTGAAGCTTTCTTT. This encodes CASSLLKDREGTEAFF.

The sample holds a few counts of this clonotype. The chain carries TRBV29-1 and TRBJ2-3; 10 bases line up with TRBD1. This CDR3 has 14 amino acids. The V gene's germline CDR1 is SQVTM and CDR2 ANQGSEA. Unmatched junction bases numbered 6, after V lost 6 bases and J lost 3 bases. CDR3 DNA: TGCAGCGTCCGGGACAGGGGACTTACAGATACGCAGTATTTT. Translation: CSVRDRGLTDTQYF.

This clonotype occurred a few times. The chain joins TRBV12-3 or TRBV12-4 to TRBJ2-5; 8 positions match TRBD2. V lost 3 bases to trimming and J lost 2 bases; unmatched junction nucleotides: 5. This CDR3 is 15 amino acids long. Here the CDR3 reads CASSFSGGPQETQYF. CDR3 coding DNA: TGTGCCAGCAGTTTCAGCGGGGGACCTCAAGAGACCCAGTACTTC.

This clonotype was observed a handful of times. The chain recombines TRBV20-1 with TRBJ1-4, with TRBD1 as a possible D gene (5 bases). The CDR3 is made up of 13 amino acids. Germline V CDR1 and CDR2: DFQATT, SNEGSKA (reference sequence). The V end was cut by 1 base, the J end by 3 bases, with 6 bases between. In nucleotides, the CDR3 is TGCAGTGCTAGAGGGGGGGCTAATGAAAAACTGTTTTTT. Translation gives CSARGGANEKLFF.

The table lists this clonotype with a few counts. This rearrangement joins TRBV7-3 to TRBJ1-1; TRBD1 matches at 8 bases. From germline, CDR1 is SGHTA and CDR2 FQGTGA. V dropped 5 bases and J dropped 1; count of bases not matched to a gene: 6. The CDR3 is 15 amino acids. The CDR3 is CASSRTGKTNTEAFF. In nucleotides, the CDR3 is TGTGCCAGCAGCCGGACAGGGAAAACGAACACTGAAGCTTTCTTT.

A note on this clonotype: A much more abundant neighbour one base away suggests this may be a read error. Since no conserved phenylalanine or tryptophan closes the CDR3, a read error is the likely cause. This rearrangement joins TRBV5-1 to TRBJ2-1; the D gene is possibly TRBD2 (6 bases). The V gene's germline CDR1 is SGHRS and CDR2 YFSETQ. V gave up 1 base and J gave up 6 bases, with 14 bases separating them. The CDR3 is 15 amino acids. CDR3 residues: CASSLRSSAINEQFS. In DNA form, the CDR3 reads TGCGCCAGCAGCTTGAGGTCTAGCGCGATCAATGAGCAGTTCTCC.

The V gene is TRBV5-5, the J gene TRBJ2-4, with TRBD1 identical over 7 bases. The CDR3 length is 14 residues. Per the germline V gene, CDR1 is SGHKS and CDR2 is YYEKEE (reference sequence). The V gene end was trimmed by 4 bases and the J gene end by 6 bases; junction bases not matched to a gene: 7. CDR3: CASSMTGSGNIQYF. DNA for the CDR3: TGTGCCAGCAGCATGACAGGGTCTGGAAACATTCAGTACTTC.

At least ten counts were recorded for this clonotype. The chain couples TRBV12-3 or TRBV12-4 to TRBJ2-1; 8 nucleotides agree with TRBD2. The V gene end was trimmed by 7 bases and the J gene end by 0 bases; junction bases not matched to a gene: 5. This CDR3 contains 15 residues. CDR3 in amino acids: CASMQGTSSYNEQFF. The CDR3 coding sequence is TGTGCCAGCATGCAGGGGACTAGCTCCTACAATGAGCAGTTCTTC.

This clonotype turned up a few times. The chain employs TRBV12-3 or TRBV12-4 and TRBJ2-7; TRBD1 agrees at 7 bases. The CDR3 contains 13 residues. The V segment lost 5 bases and the J segment 2 bases; nucleotides outside the gene matches: 3. CDR3 nucleotides: TGTGCCAGCAGTGGGGACAGAACCTACGAGCAGTACGTC. It yields the protein CASSGDRTYEQYV.

This clonotype has just a few counts. This chain joins TRBV5-1 and TRBJ1-1; 7 bases line up with TRBD1. The CDR3 sequence is 15 residues long. Germline loops: CDR1 SGHRS, CDR2 YFSETQ. Trimming at V came to 7 bases and at J to 2 bases, leaving 11 bases not matched to a gene. The CDR3 coding sequence is TGCGCCAGCGGGGTTGGGGGACAGCTAAACACTGAAGCTTTCTTT. It specifies CASGVGGQLNTEAFF.

This clonotype was counted many times. V and J are TRBV5-1 and TRBJ2-1; no clear D. The V end was cut by 1 base, the J end by 7 bases, with 9 bases between. The CDR3 is 13 amino acids. Germline V gene sequence: CDR1 SGHRS, CDR2 YFSETQ. CDR3 amino acids: CASSLRMANEQFF. The CDR3 DNA is TGCGCCAGCAGCTTGCGGATGGCGAATGAGCAGTTCTTC.

This clonotype was seen many times. The gene calls are TRBV12-3 or TRBV12-4 and TRBJ2-2; D might be TRBD1 or TRBD2, each matching 5 bases. The V and J ends lost 5 bases and 2 bases respectively, with 12 bases between them. This CDR3 region has 15 residues. CDR3 bases: TGTGCCAGCAGTCAGGGACCCGCCAACACCGGGGAGCTGTTTTTT. Translating gives CASSQGPANTGELFF.

The chain carries TRBV5-6 and TRBJ1-5, with D uncertain. CDR1 is SGHDT and CDR2 is YYEEEE in the germline V gene. The CDR3 length is 14 residues. Trimming removed 0 bases at V and 7 bases at J, with 11 bases between. In DNA, the CDR3 is TGTGCCAGCAGCTTGGGCGGCCCCCGGCAGCCCCAGCATTTT. Amino acid sequence: CASSLGGPRQPQHF.

The V and J genes are TRBV7-3 and TRBJ2-1, with a weak D call TRBD1 (7 bases). The CDR3 loop spans 13 amino acids. Germline V CDR1 and CDR2: SGHTA, FQGTGA. Trimming removed 3 bases from V and 8 bases from J, with 11 bases in between. The CDR3 sequence: CASSFRGADEQFF. CDR3 coding DNA: TGTGCCAGCAGCTTCAGGGGGGCCGATGAGCAGTTCTTC.

The V gene is TRBV15, the J gene TRBJ2-3, with D hard to call. The CDR3 has 13 amino acids. V lost 1 base and J lost 4, with 6 bases in between. Germline V gene lookup returns CDR1 LNHNV and CDR2 YYDKDF (reference sequence). CDR3 DNA sequence: TGTGCCACCAGCAGAGTAGGTTCAGATACGCAGTATTTT. Amino acid sequence: CATSRVGSDTQYF.

This clonotype showed up many times. This chain uses TRBV6-5 with TRBJ2-7, with 9 nucleotides matching TRBD1. Trimming at V came to 4 bases and at J to 4 bases, leaving 8 bases not matched to a gene. The length of the CDR3 is 15 residues. CDR1 MNHEY and CDR2 SVGAGI come from the germline V gene. The CDR3 DNA is TGTGCCAGCAGTTCCCTCGGGACAGGGTCTTACGAGCAGTACGTC. It codes for CASSSLGTGSYEQYV.

This clonotype showed up just a few times. The chain is built from TRBV20-1 and TRBJ2-4; the match to TRBD2 covers 11 bases. In germline, CDR1 is DFQATT, CDR2 SNEGSKA (reference sequence). V was pared by 6 bases and J by 2 bases, with 12 bases of the junction left unmatched. This CDR3 has 17 residues. The CDR3 loop reads CSAPVAGGGGPKNIQYF. CDR3 coding DNA: TGCAGTGCCCCAGTAGCGGGAGGGGGGGGACCCAAAAACATTCAGTACTTC.

The table lists this clonotype with many counts. The V and J genes are TRBV11-2 and TRBJ2-1, with D unresolved. CDR1 SGHAT and CDR2 FQNNGV come from the germline V gene. Between the trimmed V and J ends, which lost 1 base and 5 bases, there was a span of 9 bases. The CDR3 extends over 14 amino acids. CDR3 amino acids: CASSLVWQDNEQFF. The CDR3 bases are TGTGCCAGCAGCTTAGTCTGGCAGGACAATGAGCAGTTCTTC.